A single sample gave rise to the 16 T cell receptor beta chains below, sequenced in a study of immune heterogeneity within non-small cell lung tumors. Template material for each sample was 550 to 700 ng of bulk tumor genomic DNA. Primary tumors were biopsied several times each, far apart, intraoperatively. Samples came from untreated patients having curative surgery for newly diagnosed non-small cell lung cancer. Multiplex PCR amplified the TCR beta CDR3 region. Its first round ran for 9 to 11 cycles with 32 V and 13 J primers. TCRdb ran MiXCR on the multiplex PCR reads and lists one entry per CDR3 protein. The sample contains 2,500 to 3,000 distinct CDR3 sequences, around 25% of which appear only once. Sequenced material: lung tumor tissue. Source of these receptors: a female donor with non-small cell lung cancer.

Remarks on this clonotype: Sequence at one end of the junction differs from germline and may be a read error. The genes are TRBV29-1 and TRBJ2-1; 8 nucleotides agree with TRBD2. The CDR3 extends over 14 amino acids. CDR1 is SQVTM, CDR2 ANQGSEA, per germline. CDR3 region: CSASVAGGGDEQVF. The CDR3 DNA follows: TGCAGCGCCTCCGTGGCGGGAGGTGGTGATGAGCAGGTCTTC.

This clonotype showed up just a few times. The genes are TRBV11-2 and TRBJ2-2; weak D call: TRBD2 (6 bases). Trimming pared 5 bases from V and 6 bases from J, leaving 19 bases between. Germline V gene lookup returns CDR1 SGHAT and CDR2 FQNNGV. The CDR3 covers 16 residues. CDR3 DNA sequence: TGTGCCAGCAGCCTTAGGTTGGGAGGAGGGCCCGGGGAGCTGTTTTTT. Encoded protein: CASSLRLGGGPGELFF. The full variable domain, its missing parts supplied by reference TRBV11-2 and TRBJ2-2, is EAGVAQSPRYKIIEKRQSVAFWCNPISGHATLYWYQQILGQGPKLLIQFQNNGVVDDSQLPKDRFSAERLKGVDSTLKIQPAKLEDSAVYLCASSLRLGGGPGELFFGEGSRLTVL.

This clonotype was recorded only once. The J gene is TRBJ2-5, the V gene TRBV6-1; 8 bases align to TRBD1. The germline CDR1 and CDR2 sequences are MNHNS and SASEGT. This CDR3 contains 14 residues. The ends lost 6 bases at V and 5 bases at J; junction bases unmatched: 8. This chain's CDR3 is CASRIQGVEETQYF. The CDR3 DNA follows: TGTGCCAGCAGGATACAGGGGGTGGAGGAGACCCAGTACTTC.

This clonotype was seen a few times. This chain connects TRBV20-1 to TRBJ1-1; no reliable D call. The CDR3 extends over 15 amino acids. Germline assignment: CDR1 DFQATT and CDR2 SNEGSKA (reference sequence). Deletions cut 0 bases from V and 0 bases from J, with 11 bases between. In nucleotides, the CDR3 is TGCAGTGCTAGAGATCGGGGTAAAATGAACACTGAAGCTTTCTTT. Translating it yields CSARDRGKMNTEAFF.

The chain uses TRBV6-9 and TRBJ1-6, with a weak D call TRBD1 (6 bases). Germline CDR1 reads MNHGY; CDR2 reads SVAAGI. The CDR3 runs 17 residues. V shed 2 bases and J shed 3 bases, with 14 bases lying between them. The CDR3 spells CASSYTLDRSYNSPLHF. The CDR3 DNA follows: TGTGCCAGCAGTTATACCTTAGACAGGAGCTATAATTCACCCCTCCACTTT.

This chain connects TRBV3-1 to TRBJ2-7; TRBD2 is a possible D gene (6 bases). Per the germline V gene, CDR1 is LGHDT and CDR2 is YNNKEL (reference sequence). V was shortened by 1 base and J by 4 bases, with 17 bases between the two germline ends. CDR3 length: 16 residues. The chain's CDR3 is CASSQVWGRRTYEQYF. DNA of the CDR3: TGTGCCAGCAGCCAAGTTTGGGGGAGGCGAACGTACGAGCAGTACTTC.

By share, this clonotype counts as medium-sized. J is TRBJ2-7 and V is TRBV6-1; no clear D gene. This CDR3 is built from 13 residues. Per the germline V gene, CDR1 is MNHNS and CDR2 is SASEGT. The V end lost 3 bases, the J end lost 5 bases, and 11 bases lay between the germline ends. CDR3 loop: CASSDLHFDEQYF. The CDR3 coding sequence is TGTGCCAGCAGTGATCTCCATTTCGACGAGCAGTACTTC.

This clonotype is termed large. The CDR3 sequence is CASTPGGNTIYF. CDR3 bases: TGTGCCAGTACTCCAGGTGGAAACACCATATATTTT. This chain uses TRBV19 with TRBJ1-3; D gene unclear. Germline V gene sequence: CDR1 LNHDA, CDR2 SQIVND (reference sequence). With 7 bases removed from V and 3 bases from J, the gap between germline ends came to 7 bases. This CDR3 is 12 amino acids long.

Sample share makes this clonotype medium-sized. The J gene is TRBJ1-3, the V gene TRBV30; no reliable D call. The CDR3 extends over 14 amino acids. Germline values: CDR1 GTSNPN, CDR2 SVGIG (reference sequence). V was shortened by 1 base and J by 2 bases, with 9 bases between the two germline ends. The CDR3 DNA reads TGTGCCTGGAGTGATGATCCTACTGGAAACACCATATATTTT. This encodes CAWSDDPTGNTIYF.

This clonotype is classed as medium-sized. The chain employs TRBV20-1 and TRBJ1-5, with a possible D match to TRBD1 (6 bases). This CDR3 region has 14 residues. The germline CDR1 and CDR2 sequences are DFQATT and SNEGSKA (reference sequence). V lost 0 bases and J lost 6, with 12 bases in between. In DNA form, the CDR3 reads TGCAGTGCTAGAGAAGGGGGTTTCGGTCAGCCCCAGCATTTT. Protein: CSAREGGFGQPQHF.

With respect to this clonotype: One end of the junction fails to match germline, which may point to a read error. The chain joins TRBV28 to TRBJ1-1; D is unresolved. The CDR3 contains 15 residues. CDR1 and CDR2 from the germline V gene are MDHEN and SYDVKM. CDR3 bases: TGTCCCAGCAGTACGGGCGGACTTCGGGACACTGAAGCTTTCTTT. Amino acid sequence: CPSSTGGLRDTEAFF.

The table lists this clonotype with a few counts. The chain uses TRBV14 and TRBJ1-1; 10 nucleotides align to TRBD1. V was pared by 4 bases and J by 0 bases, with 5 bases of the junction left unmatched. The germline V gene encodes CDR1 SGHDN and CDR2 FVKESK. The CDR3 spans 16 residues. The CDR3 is CASSPSGQGLNTEAFF. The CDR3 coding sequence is TGTGCCAGCAGCCCTTCGGGACAGGGGTTGAACACTGAAGCTTTCTTT. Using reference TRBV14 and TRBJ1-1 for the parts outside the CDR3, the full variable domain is EAGVTQFPSHSVIEKGQTVTLRCDPISGHDNLYWYRRVMGKEIKFLLHFVKESKQDESGMPNNRFLAERTGGTYSTLKVQPAELEDSGVYFCASSPSGQGLNTEAFFGQGTRLTVV.

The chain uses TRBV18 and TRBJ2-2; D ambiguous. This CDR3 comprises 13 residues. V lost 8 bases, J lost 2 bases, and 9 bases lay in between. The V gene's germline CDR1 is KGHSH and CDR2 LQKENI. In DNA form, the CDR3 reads TGTGCCAGCGAGTCTTATAACACCGGGGAGCTGTTTTTT. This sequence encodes CASESYNTGELFF. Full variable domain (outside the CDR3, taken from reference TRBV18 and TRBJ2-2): NAGVMQNPRHLVRRRGQEARLRCSPMKGHSHVYWYRQLPEEGLKFMVYLQKENIIDESGMPKERFSAEFPKEGPSILRIQQVVRGDSAAYFCASESYNTGELFFGEGSRLTVL.

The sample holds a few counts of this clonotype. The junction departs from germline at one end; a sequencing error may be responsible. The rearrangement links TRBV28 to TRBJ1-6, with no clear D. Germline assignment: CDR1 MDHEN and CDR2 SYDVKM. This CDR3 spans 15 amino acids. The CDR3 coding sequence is TGTGCCAGCAGTTGGGCAGGCCGGCAGAATTCACCCCCCCACTTT. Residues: CASSWAGRQNSPPHF. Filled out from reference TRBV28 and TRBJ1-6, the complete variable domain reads DVKVTQSSRYLVKRTGEKVFLECVQDMDHENMFWYRQDPGLGLRLIYFSYDVKMKEKGDIPEGYSVSREKKERFSLILESASTNQTSMYLCASSWAGRQNSPPHFGNGTRLTVT.

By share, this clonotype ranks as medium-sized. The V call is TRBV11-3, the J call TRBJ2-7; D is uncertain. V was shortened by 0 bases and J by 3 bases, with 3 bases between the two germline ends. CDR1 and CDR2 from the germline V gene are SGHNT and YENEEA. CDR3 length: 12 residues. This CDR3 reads CASSLEGYEQYF. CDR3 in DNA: TGTGCCAGCAGCTTAGAAGGCTACGAGCAGTACTTC.

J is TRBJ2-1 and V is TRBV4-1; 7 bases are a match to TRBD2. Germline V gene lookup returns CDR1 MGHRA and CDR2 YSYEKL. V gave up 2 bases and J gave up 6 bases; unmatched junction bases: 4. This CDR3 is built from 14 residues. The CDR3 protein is CASSQLGTINEQFF. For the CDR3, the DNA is TGCGCCAGCAGCCAACTCGGGACTATCAATGAGCAGTTCTTC.